A selection of T cell receptor beta chains follows, all from one sample in a study of beta chain features in type 1 diabetes. The method was immunoSEQ multiplex PCR; TCRdb's version includes in-frame clones alone and lacks a portion of them. This table holds 900,000 or so clones, roughly 17% found once. Sequencing was performed on naive CD4+ T cells from blood. The receptors shown here come from a woman under 30 in good health. CDR3s include the opening cysteine and the closing phenylalanine or tryptophan. A D gene is named only where the DNA matches it firmly. Only some rows state a clone size, as once, few, many or a class for expanded clones.

J gene: TRBJ2-7
clone size: -
V gene: TRBV4-1
D gene: -
CDR3 DNA: TGCGCCAGCAGCCAAGAGGCGGCTAGCTCCTACGAGCAGTACTTC
CDR3 protein: CASSQEAASSYEQYF

J gene: TRBJ2-6
clone size: -
V gene: TRBV27
D gene: -
CDR3 DNA: TGTGCCAGCACCCCAAGGGGAAACTCTGGGGCCAACGTCCTGACTTTC
CDR3 protein: CASTPRGNSGANVLTF

J gene: TRBJ1-5
clone size: -
V gene: TRBV7-2
D gene: -
CDR3 DNA: TGTGCCAGCAGCGCAACAGGGATGAGCAATCAGCCCCAGCATTTT
CDR3 protein: CASSATGMSNQPQHF

J gene: TRBJ2-3
clone size: few
V gene: TRBV7-2
D gene: TRBD1
CDR3 DNA: TGTGCCAGCAGCGGGGACCGGGACAGGACCACAGATACGCAGTATTTT
CDR3 protein: CASSGDRDRTTDTQYF

J gene: TRBJ2-5
clone size: -
V gene: TRBV19
D gene: -
CDR3 DNA: TGTGCCAGTAGTACGAGGGGGGGGACGAAGACCCAGTACTTC
CDR3 protein: CASSTRGGTKTQYF

J gene: TRBJ2-3
clone size: few
V gene: TRBV6-1
D gene: TRBD2
CDR3 DNA: TGTGCCAGCAGCAGCGGGAGGGACACAGATACGCAGTATTTT
CDR3 protein: CASSSGRDTDTQYF

J gene: TRBJ2-2
clone size: -
V gene: TRBV7-6
D gene: -
CDR3 DNA: TGTGCCAGCAGCGCGGGACAGTCGAACACCGGGGAGCTGTTTTTT
CDR3 protein: CASSAGQSNTGELFF

J gene: TRBJ2-3
clone size: -
V gene: TRBV4-2
D gene: -
CDR3 DNA: TGTGCCAGCAGCCGGCCCCAACAGCGAGGGACAAGCGGTACGCAGTATTTT
CDR3 protein: CASSRPQQRGTSGTQYF

J gene: TRBJ2-3
clone size: -
V gene: TRBV6-5
D gene: -
CDR3 DNA: TGTGCCAGCAGTACCCCGAGGGGGGCAGATACGCAGTATTTT
CDR3 protein: CASSTPRGADTQYF

J gene: TRBJ2-1
clone size: -
V gene: TRBV25-1
D gene: TRBD1
CDR3 DNA: TGTGCCAGCGGGGGACAGGGACCCTACAATGAGCAGTTCTTC
CDR3 protein: CASGGQGPYNEQFF

J gene: TRBJ2-7
clone size: -
V gene: TRBV5-6
D gene: TRBD1
CDR3 DNA: TGTGCCAGTATCCTGACCGGGACAGGAGTCTACGAGCAGTACTTC
CDR3 protein: CASILTGTGVYEQYF

J gene: TRBJ2-5
clone size: many
V gene: TRBV7-9
D gene: -
CDR3 DNA: TGTGCCAGCTCCCACAGGGAGACCCAGTACTTC
CDR3 protein: CASSHRETQYF

J gene: TRBJ1-2
clone size: -
V gene: TRBV5-6
D gene: -
CDR3 DNA: TGTGCCAGCAGCTTCCTCTATGGCTACACCTTC
CDR3 protein: CASSFLYGYTF

J gene: TRBJ2-2
clone size: -
V gene: TRBV19
D gene: -
CDR3 DNA: TGTGCCAGTAGTATCCAGACCTACACCGGGGAGCTGTTTTTT
CDR3 protein: CASSIQTYTGELFF

J gene: TRBJ2-1
clone size: few
V gene: TRBV4-3
D gene: -
CDR3 DNA: TGCGCCAGCAGCCAAGTAGGCAGGGGCAATGAGCAGTTCTTC
CDR3 protein: CASSQVGRGNEQFF

J gene: TRBJ1-1
clone size: -
V gene: TRBV7-2
D gene: -
CDR3 DNA: TGTGCCAGCAGCTCACAGGGAGCGGGGAACACTGAAGCTTTCTTT
CDR3 protein: CASSSQGAGNTEAFF

J gene: TRBJ1-1
clone size: few
V gene: TRBV19
D gene: -
CDR3 DNA: TGTGCCAGCGGGAGGACTGAAGCTTTCTTT
CDR3 protein: CASGRTEAFF

J gene: TRBJ2-2
clone size: -
V gene: TRBV7-2
D gene: -
CDR3 DNA: TGTGCCAGCCACAGATTAGCAAGGAGGAACACCGGGGAGCTGTTTTTT
CDR3 protein: CASHRLARRNTGELFF

J gene: TRBJ1-2
clone size: -
V gene: TRBV10-3
D gene: -
CDR3 DNA: TGTGCCATCAGCCGGGACGGAGGACACTATGGCTACACCTTC
CDR3 protein: CAISRDGGHYGYTF

J gene: TRBJ2-7
clone size: -
V gene: TRBV6-5
D gene: -
CDR3 DNA: TGTGCCAGCAGTTATTCGTTTCCGGACGAGCAGTACTTC
CDR3 protein: CASSYSFPDEQYF

J gene: TRBJ1-5
clone size: few
V gene: TRBV2
D gene: TRBD1
CDR3 DNA: TGTGCCAGCAGCGAAGACAGGGCGGTTCAGCCCCAGCATTTT
CDR3 protein: CASSEDRAVQPQHF

J gene: TRBJ1-2
clone size: few
V gene: TRBV5-4
D gene: TRBD1
CDR3 DNA: TGTGCCAGCAGCTTACAGGGGGCGCACTATGGCTACACCTTC
CDR3 protein: CASSLQGAHYGYTF

J gene: TRBJ1-4
clone size: -
V gene: TRBV6-1
D gene: -
CDR3 DNA: TGTGCCAGCCACCGGAGGGCTGGTAATGAAAAACTGTTTTTT
CDR3 protein: CASHRRAGNEKLFF

J gene: TRBJ1-2
clone size: few
V gene: TRBV4-2
D gene: -
CDR3 DNA: TGTGCCAGCAGCCAAGAGTTCATAGGGGAGGCGAACTATGGCTACACCTTC
CDR3 protein: CASSQEFIGEANYGYTF

J gene: TRBJ1-1
clone size: -
V gene: TRBV7-2
D gene: TRBD1
CDR3 DNA: TGTGCCAGCAGCTTAGTATTTCAGGGGGACACTGAAGCTTTCTTT
CDR3 protein: CASSLVFQGDTEAFF

J gene: TRBJ1-1
clone size: -
V gene: TRBV29-1
D gene: -
CDR3 DNA: TGCAGCACCAGACAGTACACTGAAGCTTTCTTT
CDR3 protein: CSTRQYTEAFF

J gene: TRBJ2-1
clone size: -
V gene: TRBV5-6
D gene: -
CDR3 DNA: TGTGCCAGCAGCTTGGCGCCTGGCTCCTACAATGAGCAGTTCTTC
CDR3 protein: CASSLAPGSYNEQFF

J gene: TRBJ2-7
clone size: -
V gene: TRBV11-2
D gene: -
CDR3 DNA: TGTGCCAGCAGCCGAACCGGGACACCCGGCTACGAGCAGTACTTC
CDR3 protein: CASSRTGTPGYEQYF

J gene: TRBJ2-3
clone size: -
V gene: TRBV4-2
D gene: TRBD2
CDR3 DNA: TGTGCCAGCAGCCAAGAAGGTACTAGCGGAGATACGCAGTATTTT
CDR3 protein: CASSQEGTSGDTQYF

J gene: TRBJ1-1
clone size: few
V gene: TRBV10-3
D gene: TRBD1
CDR3 DNA: TGTGCCACTCGGGACAGGGGTGTGAACACTGAAGCTTTCTTT
CDR3 protein: CATRDRGVNTEAFF

J gene: TRBJ1-5
clone size: few
V gene: TRBV7-8
D gene: -
CDR3 DNA: TGTGCCAGCACTCCCCGTGAATCCAGCCCTTATAGCAATCAGCCCCAGCATTTT
CDR3 protein: CASTPRESSPYSNQPQHF

J gene: TRBJ2-7
clone size: once
V gene: TRBV7-9
D gene: -
CDR3 DNA: TGTGCCAGCAGCTTAGGTAGGGGATCCTACGAGCAGTACTTC
CDR3 protein: CASSLGRGSYEQYF

J gene: TRBJ2-7
clone size: few
V gene: TRBV2
D gene: TRBD2
CDR3 DNA: TGTGCCAGCAGAAATAGCGGGCCCTCCTACGAGCAGTACTTC
CDR3 protein: CASRNSGPSYEQYF

J gene: TRBJ2-4
clone size: few
V gene: TRBV7-9
D gene: -
CDR3 DNA: TGTGCCAGCAGTCCTTGGCTGCCGAATTCCAAAAACATTCAGTACTTC
CDR3 protein: CASSPWLPNSKNIQYF

J gene: TRBJ2-1
clone size: -
V gene: TRBV6-5
D gene: -
CDR3 DNA: TGTGCCAGCAGTCCCCGGTTGTCCTACAATGAGCAGTTCTTC
CDR3 protein: CASSPRLSYNEQFF

J gene: TRBJ2-2
clone size: -
V gene: TRBV9
D gene: TRBD1
CDR3 DNA: TGTGCCAGCAGCCCACAGGGGATCGGGGAGCTGTTTTTT
CDR3 protein: CASSPQGIGELFF